Each of the 22 T cell receptor beta chains below was sequenced from the same sample in a study of control samples from healthy donors and cancer patients. Sequencing used immunoSEQ multiplex PCR; TCRdb keeps in-frame clones, though not all of them. The sample contains 110,000 or so clones, around 89% of which appear only once. Sequenced material: blood. These receptors all stem from a woman between 50 and 59 years old in good health.

This chain joins TRBV12-3 or TRBV12-4 and TRBJ1-1; D ambiguous. Trimming left V 2 bases short and J 5 bases short, with 6 bases between. The CDR3 is 12 amino acids. The CDR3 is CASSLLRTEAFF. The DNA for the CDR3 is TGTGCCAGCAGTTTACTCAGGACTGAAGCTTTCTTT.

The chain joins TRBV13 to TRBJ2-4; D gene unclear. The CDR3 is made up of 14 amino acids. V was clipped by 1 base and J by 6 bases, with 10 bases between them. Germline values: CDR1 PRHDT, CDR2 FYEKMQ (reference sequence). This CDR3 is CASSLDGSRNIQYF. CDR3 DNA: TGTGCCAGCAGCTTAGACGGCAGCCGAAACATTCAGTACTTC.

This chain uses TRBV7-3 with TRBJ2-6; no firm D call. CDR3 size: 14 residues. Germline loops: CDR1 SGHTA, CDR2 FQGTGA. Trimming cost V 10 bases and J 0 bases, with 10 bases left between them. The CDR3: CANRRCSGANVLTF. In DNA form, the CDR3 reads TGTGCCAACCGTCGGTGCTCTGGGGCCAACGTCCTGACTTTC.

The rearrangement joins TRBV11-2 to TRBJ2-3; D gene uncertain. V lost 5 bases, J lost 3 bases, and 18 bases lay in between. Germline V lookup: CDR1 SGHAT, CDR2 FQNNGV. CDR3 size: 16 residues. Here the CDR3 DNA reads TGTGCCAGCAGCAACGTAGCCGGAGCGCTGACAGATACGCAGTATTTT. Protein sequence: CASSNVAGALTDTQYF. Based on the CDR3 plus reference TRBV11-2 and TRBJ2-3, the full variable domain is EAGVAQSPRYKIIEKRQSVAFWCNPISGHATLYWYQQILGQGPKLLIQFQNNGVVDDSQLPKDRFSAERLKGVDSTLKIQPAKLEDSAVYLCASSNVAGALTDTQYFGPGTRLTVL.

The table lists this clone with a count of one. The J gene is TRBJ2-7, the V gene TRBV18, with 9 bases fitting TRBD1. The CDR3 totals 14 residues. Trimming at V came to 3 bases and at J to 5 bases, leaving 5 bases not matched to a gene. In germline, CDR1 is KGHSH, CDR2 LQKENI. The CDR3 nucleotides read TGTGCCAGCTCACCGTTAGGGACAGGGAACGAGCAGTACTTC. Residues: CASSPLGTGNEQYF. Filled out from reference TRBV18 and TRBJ2-7, the complete variable domain reads NAGVMQNPRHLVRRRGQEARLRCSPMKGHSHVYWYRQLPEEGLKFMVYLQKENIIDESGMPKERFSAEFPKEGPSILRIQQVVRGDSAAYFCASSPLGTGNEQYFGPGTRLTVT.

The CDR3 region has the DNA TGTGCCAGCAGCTTGGGTCCAGGGACAACTAATGAAAAACTGTTTTTT. Its protein product is CASSLGPGTTNEKLFF. V gene TRBV5-6 combines with J gene TRBJ1-4; a possible D gene is TRBD1 (5 bases). The CDR3 totals 16 residues. Trimming pared 0 bases from V and 0 bases from J, leaving 9 bases between. Germline V gene data show CDR1 as SGHDT and CDR2 as YYEEEE. Together with reference TRBV5-6 and TRBJ1-4, the CDR3 gives the full variable domain: DAGVTQSPTHLIKTRGQQVTLRCSPKSGHDTVSWYQQALGQGPQFIFQYYEEEERQRGNFPDRFSGHQFPNYSSELNVNALLLGDSALYLCASSLGPGTTNEKLFFGSGTQLSVL.

The chain joins TRBV9 to TRBJ2-1; TRBD1 is a possible D gene (6 bases). From germline, CDR1 is SGDLS and CDR2 YYNGEE. V dropped 4 bases and J dropped 7 bases, with 33 bases sitting between them. This CDR3 spans 20 amino acids. The CDR3 sequence: CASSSNHQLSQGSAGNEQFF. CDR3 coding DNA: TGTGCCAGCAGCTCGAACCACCAACTCTCACAGGGAAGTGCTGGGAATGAGCAGTTCTTC.

About this clone itself: Different DNA sequences within this sample yield the same CDR3. The V and J genes are TRBV30 and TRBJ1-1; tentative D call: TRBD1 (5 bases). The CDR3 extends over 13 amino acids. From germline, CDR1 is GTSNPN and CDR2 SVGIG (reference sequence). Trimming removed 3 bases from V and 1 base from J, with 9 bases in between. The DNA of the CDR3 is TGTGCCTGGAGCGTCCAGGGGAACACTGAAGCTTTCTTT. This gives the protein CAWSVQGNTEAFF.

The chain links TRBV6-2 or TRBV6-3 to TRBJ2-7, with TRBD2 matching over 14 bases. V was clipped by 4 bases and J by 6 bases; unmatched bases: 8. The CDR3 has 16 residues. CDR1 MNHEY and CDR2 SVGEGT come from the germline V gene. CDR3: CASSSPGLAGGIEQYV. In DNA, the CDR3 is TGTGCCAGCAGTTCCCCCGGACTAGCGGGAGGCATCGAGCAGTACGTC.

This chain uses TRBV24-1 with TRBJ1-4, with D perhaps matching TRBD1 (6 bases). Trimming removed 2 bases at V and 2 bases at J, with 8 bases between. In germline, CDR1 is KGHDR, CDR2 SFDVKD. The CDR3 sequence is 15 residues long. CDR3 amino acids: CATSDSQGTNEKLFF. In DNA, the CDR3 is TGTGCCACCAGTGATTCTCAGGGGACTAATGAAAAACTGTTTTTT.

The genes are TRBV9 and TRBJ2-3, with 8 positions matching TRBD2. The junction had 12 bases not matched to a gene; V was cut back by 3 bases and J by 0 bases. This CDR3 contains 18 residues. Germline V gives CDR1 SGDLS, CDR2 YYNGEE. The DNA of the CDR3 is TGTGCCAGCAGCGGCCAAAAGGTTTCTAGCGGGAGCACAGATACGCAGTATTTT. Translating gives CASSGQKVSSGSTDTQYF.

The chain uses TRBV5-4 and TRBJ2-7; D is perhaps TRBD2 (6 bases). Germline CDR1 reads SGHNT; CDR2 reads YYREEE (reference sequence). The CDR3 is 15 amino acids. V was cut by 1 base and J by 0 bases, with 11 bases left in between. Here the CDR3 DNA reads TGTGCCAGCAGCTTGCGCGGGATCGGCTCCTACGAGCAGTACGTC. It yields the protein CASSLRGIGSYEQYV.

The J gene is TRBJ2-5, the V gene TRBV7-3; maybe TRBD2 (6 bases). V was clipped by 3 bases and J by 4 bases, with 15 bases between them. This CDR3 is 15 amino acids long. Per germline, CDR1 SGHTA and CDR2 FQGTGA. The CDR3: CASSLRGEELETQYF. The CDR3, as DNA: TGTGCCAGCAGCTTGCGGGGAGAGGAGTTAGAGACCCAGTACTTC.

For this clone: At the DNA level, this CDR3 is encoded by other sequences in the same sample as well. The V and J genes are TRBV5-1 and TRBJ2-3; D is ambiguous. The V end was cut by 0 bases, the J end by 0 bases, with 5 bases between. The CDR3 is made up of 14 amino acids. Germline CDR1 and CDR2: SGHRS and YFSETQ. The CDR3, as DNA: TGCGCCAGCAGCTTGGGAACTAGCACAGATACGCAGTATTTT. This codes for CASSLGTSTDTQYF.

The chain joins TRBV7-9 to TRBJ1-2, with TRBD1 as a possible D gene (5 bases). CDR1 is SEHNR, CDR2 FQNEAQ, per germline (reference sequence). The CDR3 runs to 13 residues. V was trimmed by 5 bases and J by 8 bases, leaving 15 bases between them. The CDR3 loop reads CASSRGPSRGYTF. CDR3 bases: TGTGCCAGCAGCCGGGGACCTTCCAGGGGCTACACCTTC.

This clone was detected a few times. J is TRBJ2-1 and V is TRBV5-5, with TRBD1 as a possible D gene (5 bases). CDR3 length: 14 amino acids. Looked up from germline, CDR1 is SGHKS and CDR2 is YYEKEE (reference sequence). Trimming shortened V by 6 bases and J by 6 bases, and 16 bases separated the two germline ends. The chain's CDR3 is CASTPLGESNEQFF. The CDR3 nucleotides are TGTGCCAGCACCCCGCTAGGGGAAAGCAATGAGCAGTTCTTC.

The V and J genes are TRBV19 and TRBJ2-2; D is ambiguous. From germline, CDR1 is LNHDA and CDR2 SQIVND (reference sequence). With 5 bases removed from V and 1 base from J, the gap between germline ends came to 8 bases. CDR3 length: 14 amino acids. CDR3 in DNA: TGTGCCAGTAGTGATTACGGGAACACCGGGGAGCTGTTTTTT. Translation: CASSDYGNTGELFF.

The V gene is TRBV4-1, the J gene TRBJ2-1; 13 positions match TRBD2. V was clipped by 6 bases and J by 2 bases; unmatched bases: 13. The CDR3 sequence is 19 residues long. Germline loops: CDR1 MGHRA, CDR2 YSYEKL. CDR3 protein: CASRKRTSGGYWAYNEQFF. The CDR3 DNA sequence: TGCGCCAGCAGAAAACGGACTAGCGGGGGCTACTGGGCCTACAATGAGCAGTTCTTC.

The genes are TRBV5-1 and TRBJ2-7, with a possible D match to TRBD2 (5 bases). The CDR3 runs 12 residues. CDR1 and CDR2 from the germline V gene are SGHRS and YFSETQ. V gave up 1 base and J gave up 6 bases, with 8 bases separating them. The CDR3 DNA reads as TGCGCCAGCAGCTTGTGGGGAGTCGAGCAGTACTTC. Translating gives CASSLWGVEQYF. The variable domain in full, completed from reference TRBV5-1 and TRBJ2-7, reads KAGVTQTPRYLIKTRGQQVTLSCSPISGHRSVSWYQQTPGQGLQFLFEYFSETQRNKGNFPGRFSGRQFSNSRSEMNVSTLELGDSALYLCASSLWGVEQYFGPGTRLTVT.

This rearrangement joins TRBV5-6 to TRBJ1-5; no clear D. This CDR3 is 15 amino acids long. V was pared by 4 bases and J by 0 bases, with 11 bases between. CDR1 and CDR2 (germline): SGHDT, YYEEEE. The CDR3 bases are TGTGCCAGCAGCGGTCGGAGGTATAGCAATCAGCCCCAGCATTTT. This translates into CASSGRRYSNQPQHF.

The chain uses TRBV5-1 and TRBJ2-5; 7 bases agree with TRBD1. V was pared by 5 bases and J by 5 bases, with 9 bases of the junction left unmatched. The CDR3 extends over 14 amino acids. Per germline, CDR1 SGHRS and CDR2 YFSETQ. The CDR3 region is CASREKTGIETQYF. As DNA, the CDR3 is TGCGCCAGCAGGGAAAAGACAGGGATTGAGACCCAGTACTTC.

The chain uses TRBV7-9 and TRBJ2-1; possibly TRBD2 for D (6 bases). Germline V gene lookup returns CDR1 SEHNR and CDR2 FQNEAQ (reference sequence). Trimming left V 5 bases short and J 0 bases short, with 17 bases between. The CDR3 sequence is 17 residues long. The CDR3 here is CASSPLSSASSYNEQFF. CDR3 DNA sequence: TGTGCCAGCAGCCCTCTCTCTAGCGCGAGCTCCTACAATGAGCAGTTCTTC. Together with reference TRBV7-9 and TRBJ2-1, the CDR3 gives the full variable domain: DTGVSQNPRHKITKRGQNVTFRCDPISEHNRLYWYRQTLGQGPEFLTYFQNEAQLEKSRLLSDRFSAERPKGSFSTLEIQRTEQGDSAMYLCASSPLSSASSYNEQFFGPGTRLTVL.